The clone carrying this T cell receptor (beta chain) was counted many times. Antigen specificity is unknown. Germline CDR1 is SGHDT and CDR2 is YYEEEE. This CDR3 is 15 amino acids long. Trimming cost V 0 bases and J 7 bases, with 11 bases left between them. From RNA transcripts, TCR beta CDR3 regions were amplified. TCR CDR3 underwent first-round RT-PCR with the HTBI primer set. Using its own MiXCR run on the multiplex PCR reads, TCRdb lists one record per CDR3 protein. The sample carries some 300,000 distinct CDR3 sequences, 13% recorded once. The sample originates from a study of T cells in Graves' hyperthyroidism and ophthalmopathy. Patients were excluded because of uncontrolled infection, other autoimmune disease, pregnancy or lactation. On the basis of clinical symptoms, serum thyroxine and TRAb, thyroid ultrasound and orbital computed tomography, diagnoses were made. General study findings and limits: Median prediction lead before ophthalmopathy onset was 5 to 7 months with the model. In blood, most of the thyroid clonotypes expanded above 0.001 were also present.

Sequencing was performed on blood. The origin of this receptor is a woman in her 30s with Graves' hyperthyroidism that later progressed to Graves' ophthalmopathy. The chain carries TRBV5-6 and TRBJ1-6; weak D call: TRBD1 (5 bases). CDR3 protein: CASSLDQGGNSPLHF. Written as DNA, the CDR3 is TGTGCCAGCAGCTTGGACCAGGGCGGCAATTCACCCCTCCACTTT. Together with reference TRBV5-6 and TRBJ1-6, the CDR3 gives the full variable domain: DAGVTQSPTHLIKTRGQQVTLRCSPKSGHDTVSWYQQALGQGPQFIFQYYEEEERQRGNFPDRFSGHQFPNYSSELNVNALLLGDSALYLCASSLDQGGNSPLHFGNGTRLTVT.